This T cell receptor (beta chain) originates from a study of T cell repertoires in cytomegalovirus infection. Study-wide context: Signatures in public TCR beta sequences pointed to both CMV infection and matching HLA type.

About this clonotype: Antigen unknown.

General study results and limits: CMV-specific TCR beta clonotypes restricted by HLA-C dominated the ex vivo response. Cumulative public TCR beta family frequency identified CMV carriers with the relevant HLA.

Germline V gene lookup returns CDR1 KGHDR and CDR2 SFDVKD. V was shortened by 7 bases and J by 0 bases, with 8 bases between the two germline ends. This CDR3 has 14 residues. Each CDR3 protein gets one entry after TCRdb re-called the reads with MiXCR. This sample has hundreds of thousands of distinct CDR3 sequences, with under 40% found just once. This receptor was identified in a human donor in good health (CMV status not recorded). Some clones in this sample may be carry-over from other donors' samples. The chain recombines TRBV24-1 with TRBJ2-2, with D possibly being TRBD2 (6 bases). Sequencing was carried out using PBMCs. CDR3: CATRGTSNTGELFF. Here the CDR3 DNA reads TGTGCCACCAGAGGGACTTCGAACACCGGGGAGCTGTTTTTT.